This paragraph reports one T cell receptor (beta chain). Its antigen specificity is not known. Per-base qualities were not stored, and no clone one base away is much larger. Participants in the prospective study were enrolled through a virtual design, were aged roughly 18 to 90 years, and lived in under 25 United States geographic areas. Cohort assignment in the prospective study relied on participant-reported clinical history from a screening survey and a study questionnaire. ImmuneRACE Cohort 3 recovered participants were defined by two consecutive negative NP/OP PCR tests, healthcare professional clearance, or symptom resolution. Each participant in the prospective study had whole blood, serum and a nasopharyngeal or oropharyngeal swab collected by mobile phlebotomists. Additional blood draws and questionnaires over an approximately 2-month period could optionally be provided by prospective study participants. Blood samples from the prospective study were shipped frozen or at room temperature prior to DNA extraction.

TCRbeta CDR3 regions were amplified from genomic DNA using the immunoSEQ Assay, a bias-controlled multiplex PCR. The authors' pipeline ran thus. Nucleated cell counts per sample were estimated from amplification of reference gene primers within the assay. To quantify the absolute abundance of each unique TCRbeta CDR3 rearrangement, sequence reads were collapsed and filtered. For each sample, productive Simpson clonality was calculated as the square root of Simpson's diversity index over productive rearrangements. The immuneACCESS repertoire file appears here via TCRdb, limited to in-frame rearrangements. These files lack a portion of the clones; in checked studies, under half of the deficit traces to unresolved V genes, and the cause of the others is not known. D and trimming come from the DNA, and the V and J calls and clone size come from that table. The sample table lists around 250,000 clones, approximately 85% of them with a count of one. The leading ten clones occupy approximately 2% of the sample.

The data were obtained in a study of blood T cell repertoires in COVID-19 (dated by TCRdb to 2018 to 2021). A note on the overall study: Samples covering the acute and convalescent phases of COVID-19 were provided by collaborators in the United States, Italy and Spain. The prospective study material was composed of cDNA or gDNA derived from T cells, B-cell-depleted T cells, or PBMCs. The dataset comprised deeply sampled blood TCRbeta repertoires from subjects exposed to, actively infected with, or recovered from COVID-19. The repertoires were released in a freely available public database meant as a resource for research on the immune response to SARS-CoV-2. Samples came from the ongoing ImmuneRACE study (first 160 participants) plus 1,254 subjects from 6 global collaborators. The sample metadata nearly always contained a de-identified subject ID, COVID-19 status, age in years and sex. Where available, HLA class I and class II types were obtained from metadata supplied by the sample provider rather than from assay-based typing. The paper's findings and limits, for the study overall: How much clinical and demographic metadata was included differed by source and by participant, and the metadata was provided uncurated.

In the germline V gene, CDR1 corresponds to SGHVS and CDR2 to FQNEAQ. Reading from cysteine to phenylalanine, the CDR3 counts 15 amino acids. The CDR3 DNA has 45 bases and is translated from base 1. At the junction V is shortened by 1 base and J by 15 bases, with 21 bases in between. This receptor was obtained from a woman aged 45-60 years who had recovered from COVID-19. The specimen was PBMCs or T cells enriched from blood (not recorded which). The chain links TRBV7-8 with TRBJ1-4; 5 matching bases give a weak D call of TRBD1. The CDR3 corresponds to CASSLEGSGPTPLFF. At the DNA level, the sequence is TGTGCCAGCAGCTTAGAGGGTTCAGGGCCCACCCCCTTGTTTTTT.